These 15 T cell receptor beta chains were sequenced from one sample in a study of chemoradiotherapy in HPV16-positive cancers. Libraries were prepared by immunoSEQ multiplex PCR; TCRdb keeps only in-frame clonotypes and omits some of them. This sample yields some 9,700 clones, of which approximately 78% are seen a single time; 9% to 10% belongs to the top ten. This sample was gathered from a patient who underwent chemoradiotherapy. Every receptor here comes from a human donor with HPV-associated anogenital cancer.

This clone was detected only once. The chain employs TRBV5-1 and TRBJ2-7, with TRBD1 matching over 8 bases. This CDR3 has 12 amino acids. CDR1 is SGHRS and CDR2 is YFSETQ in the germline V gene. V lost 6 bases and J lost 5; bases outside the gene matches: 4. CDR3: CASNGQGDEQYF. DNA for the CDR3: TGCGCCAGCAATGGACAGGGTGACGAGCAGTACTTC. Based on the CDR3 plus reference TRBV5-1 and TRBJ2-7, the full variable domain is KAGVTQTPRYLIKTRGQQVTLSCSPISGHRSVSWYQQTPGQGLQFLFEYFSETQRNKGNFPGRFSGRQFSNSRSEMNVSTLELGDSALYLCASNGQGDEQYFGPGTRLTVT.

The chain uses TRBV28 and TRBJ1-1; no clear D gene. V was trimmed by 10 bases and J by 0 bases, leaving 9 bases between them. The CDR3 has 12 amino acids. The germline V gene encodes CDR1 MDHEN and CDR2 SYDVKM. CDR3 nucleotides: TGTGCCACGACACCGATGAACACTGAAGCTTTCTTT. Translation gives CATTPMNTEAFF.

This chain connects TRBV5-1 to TRBJ2-3, with unresolved D. The ends were cut back, 4 bases at V and 6 bases at J, with 12 bases in the middle. The CDR3 extends over 13 amino acids. Germline V gene lookup returns CDR1 SGHRS and CDR2 YFSETQ. The CDR3 sequence is CASSTDVSDTQYF. The CDR3 nucleotides are TGCGCCAGCAGCACGGACGTTTCGGATACGCAGTATTTT.

The rearrangement uses TRBV6-1 and TRBJ1-6; D is unclear. Germline CDR1 reads MNHNS; CDR2 reads SASEGT. The CDR3 runs 13 residues. Trimming shortened V by 5 bases and J by 5 bases, and 7 bases separated the two germline ends. CDR3 sequence reads: CASSREDNSPLHF. The CDR3 DNA is TGTGCCAGCAGTCGGGAAGATAATTCACCCCTCCACTTT.

J is TRBJ2-7 and V is TRBV5-4; 12 nucleotides match TRBD1. The CDR3 is 15 residues long. Germline V gene data show CDR1 as SGHNT and CDR2 as YYREEE (reference sequence). After removal of 4 bases from V and 4 bases from J, the junction contained 6 bases not matched to a gene. The CDR3 is CASSTGQGALYEQYF. The CDR3 nucleotides are TGTGCCAGCAGCACGGGACAGGGGGCTCTATACGAGCAGTACTTC.

V usage is TRBV7-9 and J usage is TRBJ2-7; D might be TRBD1 or TRBD2, each matching 7 bases. Trimming took 5 bases from V and 2 from J, leaving 16 bases between them. Germline assignment: CDR1 SEHNR and CDR2 FQNEAQ (reference sequence). The CDR3 contains 15 residues. This CDR3 is CASSPGGAAPYEQYF. The CDR3 DNA reads TGTGCCAGCAGCCCAGGGGGGGCGGCGCCCTACGAGCAGTACTTC.

The rearrangement uses TRBV6-5 and TRBJ1-1, with unresolved D. V lost 7 bases and J 4 bases, leaving 16 bases between the germline ends. Germline loops: CDR1 MNHEY, CDR2 SVGAGI. The CDR3 totals 14 residues. As DNA, the CDR3 is TGTGCCAGCATGCTGGGATTCACGGGCACTGAAGCTTTCTTT. Amino acids: CASMLGFTGTEAFF.

This clone was observed a few times. The chain joins TRBV2 to TRBJ1-2; 9 nucleotides line up with TRBD1. After removal of 5 bases from V and 8 bases from J, the junction contained 9 bases not matched to a gene. This CDR3 is 14 amino acids long. In germline, CDR1 is SNHLY, CDR2 FYNNEI. This CDR3 is CASSRETGGLGYTF. The CDR3 DNA follows: TGTGCCAGCAGTAGAGAGACAGGGGGGCTGGGCTACACCTTC.

The chain couples TRBV6-5 to TRBJ1-4; weak D call: TRBD1 (5 bases). CDR3 length equals 16 residues. V was clipped by 2 bases and J by 5 bases, with 15 bases between them. Germline V gene data show CDR1 as MNHEY and CDR2 as SVGAGI. CDR3 nucleotide sequence: TGTGCCAGCAGTTACCTGACCAGGGCCCCCAATGAAAAACTGTTTTTT. Translating it yields CASSYLTRAPNEKLFF.

The chain joins TRBV11-2 to TRBJ1-5; perhaps TRBD1 as D (6 bases). There are 16 residues in the CDR3. Trimming shortened V by 8 bases and J by 4 bases, and 21 bases separated the two germline ends. Germline CDR1 is SGHAT and CDR2 is FQNNGV. For the CDR3, the DNA is TGTGCCAGCGTTTTAAACAACAGGGTCGGGAATCAGCCCCAGCATTTT. This translates into CASVLNNRVGNQPQHF.

The V call is TRBV2, the J call TRBJ2-7; 7 bases match TRBD1. The CDR3 totals 14 residues. The ends lost 5 bases at V and 3 bases at J; junction bases unmatched: 7. CDR1 SNHLY and CDR2 FYNNEI come from the germline V gene. The CDR3 here is CASSKGADGYEQYF. The CDR3 region has the DNA TGTGCCAGCAGTAAGGGGGCGGATGGCTACGAGCAGTACTTC.

The V gene is TRBV11-1, the J gene TRBJ2-1, with D unclear. V lost 1 base to trimming and J lost 0 bases, with 7 bases between them. This CDR3 comprises 15 residues. CDR1 SGHAT and CDR2 FQDESV come from the germline V gene (reference sequence). The CDR3 sequence: CASSLEGYSYNEQFF. CDR3 sequence (DNA): TGTGCCAGCAGCTTAGAGGGATACTCCTACAATGAGCAGTTCTTC. The whole variable domain, remainder taken from reference TRBV11-1 and TRBJ2-1, is EAEVAQSPRYKITEKSQAVAFWCDPISGHATLYWYRQILGQGPELLVQFQDESVVDDSQLPKDRFSAERLKGVDSTLKIQPAELGDSAMYLCASSLEGYSYNEQFFGPGTRLTVL.

The sample holds a few counts of this clone. The chain uses TRBV19 and TRBJ1-6, with D unclear. V was shortened by 1 base and J by 5 bases, with 3 bases between the two germline ends. The CDR3 length is 13 residues. The germline V gene has CDR1 LNHDA and CDR2 SQIVND (reference sequence). CDR3 coding DNA: TGTGCCAGTAGTATAGGCAATAATTCACCCCTCCACTTT. Amino acid sequence: CASSIGNNSPLHF. The full variable domain, its missing parts supplied by reference TRBV19 and TRBJ1-6, is DGGITQSPKYLFRKEGQNVTLSCEQNLNHDAMYWYRQDPGQGLRLIYYSQIVNDFQKGDIAEGYSVSREKKESFPLTVTSAQKNPTAFYLCASSIGNNSPLHFGNGTRLTVT.

The CDR3 loop is CASSSGRSGGGQYF. The CDR3 region has the DNA TGTGCCAGCAGCTCCGGGAGAAGCGGTGGTGGGCAGTACTTC. The gene calls are TRBV11-3 and TRBJ2-7, with TRBD2 as a possible D gene (6 bases). Germline-derived CDR1 and CDR2 are SGHNT and YENEEA. Trimming took 4 bases from V and 9 from J, leaving 19 bases between them. The CDR3 is 14 residues long.

The sample holds a few counts of this clone. The chain employs TRBV11-1 and TRBJ2-7, with D perhaps matching TRBD2 (6 bases). CDR1 and CDR2 from the germline V gene are SGHAT and FQDESV (reference sequence). Trimming pared 5 bases from V and 3 bases from J, leaving 17 bases between. CDR3 length: 15 amino acids. The CDR3 DNA reads TGTGCCAGCAGCCAGGCCCCGTGGGGACTCTACGAGCAGTACTTC. It codes for CASSQAPWGLYEQYF.